The sequence of this T cell receptor (beta chain) was determined in a study of CD8+ T cells in alopecia areata. Study details: Spontaneous alopecia affected the 6-12-month-old C3H/HeJ graft donors, whose skin was transplanted to approximately 6-10-week-old female C3H/HeJ mice.

Germline lookup yields CDR1 GKSSPN and CDR2 SITVG. The CDR3 is made up of 13 amino acids. Trimming shortened V by 3 bases and J by 2 bases, and 9 bases separated the two germline ends. As the sequencing template, cDNA was produced by extracting RNA and reverse transcribing it. The protocol was immunoSEQ multiplex PCR, while the TCRdb copy is restricted to in-frame clones and leaves out a portion. The repertoire consists of over 100,000 clones, none detected only once. To note about this clone: Gene names are the mouse ones. The read gets to within 4 residues of the CDR3 end, and the germline J gene fills in the rest.

V and J are TRBV31 and TRBJ2-5, with D possibly TRBD1 on 6 matching bases. The sequenced material came from lesional skin. The receptor was isolated from a C3H/HeJ mouse with alopecia areata. Mouse strain MHC haplotype: H2-k. CDR3 protein: CAWSNRVQDTQYF. The sequenced CDR3 bases are TGTGCCTGGAGCAACAGGGTCCAAGAC. The variable domain in full, completed from reference TRBV31 and TRBJ2-5, reads AQTIHQWPVAEIKAVGSPLSLGCTIKGKSSPNLYWYWQATGGTLQQLFYSITVGQVESVVQLNLSASRPKDDQFILSTEKLLLSHSGFYLCAWSNRVQDTQYFGPGTRLLVL.